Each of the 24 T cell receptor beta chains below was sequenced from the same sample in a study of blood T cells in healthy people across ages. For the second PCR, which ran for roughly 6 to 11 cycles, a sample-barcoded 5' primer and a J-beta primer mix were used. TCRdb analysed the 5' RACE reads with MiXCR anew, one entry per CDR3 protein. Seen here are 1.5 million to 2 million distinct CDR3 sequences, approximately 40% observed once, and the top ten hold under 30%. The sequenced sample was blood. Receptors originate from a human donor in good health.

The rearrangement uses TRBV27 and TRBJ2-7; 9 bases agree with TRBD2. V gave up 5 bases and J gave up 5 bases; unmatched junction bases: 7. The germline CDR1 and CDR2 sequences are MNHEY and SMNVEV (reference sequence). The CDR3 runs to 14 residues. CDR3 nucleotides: TGTGCCAGCAGTGACGGGACTAGCAGTGACGAGCAGTACTTC. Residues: CASSDGTSSDEQYF.

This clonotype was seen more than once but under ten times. The CDR3 loop is CSAPNPTSTDTQYF. CDR3 sequence (DNA): TGCAGTGCTCCTAACCCGACTAGCACAGATACGCAGTATTTT. This chain joins TRBV20-1 and TRBJ2-3; no firm D call. CDR3 length: 14 residues. Germline-derived CDR1 and CDR2 are DFQATT and SNEGSKA (reference sequence). Deletions cut 5 bases from V and 0 bases from J, with 12 bases between.

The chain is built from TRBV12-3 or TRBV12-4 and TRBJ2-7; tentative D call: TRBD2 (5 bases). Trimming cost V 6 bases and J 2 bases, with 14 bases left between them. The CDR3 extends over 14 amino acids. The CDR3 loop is CASRPPGGAYEQYF. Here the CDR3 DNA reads TGTGCCAGCAGACCCCCAGGAGGTGCCTACGAGCAGTACTTC.

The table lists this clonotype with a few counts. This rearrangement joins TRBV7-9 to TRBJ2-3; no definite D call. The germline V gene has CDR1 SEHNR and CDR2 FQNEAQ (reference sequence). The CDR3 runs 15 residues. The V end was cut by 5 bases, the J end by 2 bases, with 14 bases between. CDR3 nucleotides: TGTGCCAGCAGCGCGCCCATAAGAGCCACAGATACGCAGTATTTT. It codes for CASSAPIRATDTQYF.

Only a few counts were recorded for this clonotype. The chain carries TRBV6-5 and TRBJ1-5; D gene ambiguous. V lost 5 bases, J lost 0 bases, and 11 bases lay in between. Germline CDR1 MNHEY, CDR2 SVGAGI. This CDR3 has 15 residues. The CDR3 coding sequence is TGTGCCAGCAGTGCCGAACGGCCTAGCAATCAGCCCCAGCATTTT. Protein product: CASSAERPSNQPQHF.

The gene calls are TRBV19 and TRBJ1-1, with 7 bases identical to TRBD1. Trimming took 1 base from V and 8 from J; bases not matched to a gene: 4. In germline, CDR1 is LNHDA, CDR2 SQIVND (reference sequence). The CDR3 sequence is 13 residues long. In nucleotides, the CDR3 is TGTGCCAGTAGTATAGCCACAGGGGCAGAAGCTTTCTTT. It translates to CASSIATGAEAFF.

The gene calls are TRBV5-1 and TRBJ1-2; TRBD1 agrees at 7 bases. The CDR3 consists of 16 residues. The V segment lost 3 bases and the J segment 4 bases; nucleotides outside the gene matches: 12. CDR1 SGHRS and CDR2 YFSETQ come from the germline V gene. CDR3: CASSSPSTGSIYGYTF. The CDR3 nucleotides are TGCGCCAGCAGCTCACCTTCGACAGGGTCAATCTATGGCTACACCTTC.

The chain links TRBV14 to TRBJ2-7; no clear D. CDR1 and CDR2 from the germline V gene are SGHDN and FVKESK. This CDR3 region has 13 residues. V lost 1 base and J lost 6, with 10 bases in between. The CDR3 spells CASSQGNFCEQYF. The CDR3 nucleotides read TGTGCCAGCAGCCAAGGGAACTTCTGCGAGCAGTACTTC.

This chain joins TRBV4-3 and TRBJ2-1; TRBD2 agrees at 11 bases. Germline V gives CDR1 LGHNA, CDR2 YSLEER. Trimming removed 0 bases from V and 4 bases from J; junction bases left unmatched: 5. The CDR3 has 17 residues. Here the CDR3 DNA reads TGCGCCAGCAGCCAAGATGGCGGACTAGCGGGTTACAATGAGCAGTTCTTC. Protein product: CASSQDGGLAGYNEQFF.

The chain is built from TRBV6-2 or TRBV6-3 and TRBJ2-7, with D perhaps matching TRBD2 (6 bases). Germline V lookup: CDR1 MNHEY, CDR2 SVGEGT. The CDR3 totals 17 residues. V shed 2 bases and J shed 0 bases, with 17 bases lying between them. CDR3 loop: CASSYPWRGRTSYEQYF. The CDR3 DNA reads TGTGCCAGCAGTTACCCTTGGAGGGGCCGTACCTCCTACGAGCAGTACTTC.

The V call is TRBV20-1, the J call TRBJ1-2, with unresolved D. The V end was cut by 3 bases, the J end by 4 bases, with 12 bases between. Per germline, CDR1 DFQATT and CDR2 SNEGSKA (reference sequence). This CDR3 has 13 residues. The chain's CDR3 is CSARNRDRYGYTF. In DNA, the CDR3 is TGCAGTGCTAGGAACAGAGACCGCTATGGCTACACCTTC.

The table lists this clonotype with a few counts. CDR3 coding DNA: TGTGCCAGCAGCTTAGAGGTGGTGGCGGGGGGTTTGATAAATGAGCAGTTCTTC. Its protein product is CASSLEVVAGGLINEQFF. The chain carries TRBV7-2 and TRBJ2-1, with 8 bases identical to TRBD2. V lost 1 base and J lost 7; bases outside the gene matches: 15. Germline lookup yields CDR1 SGHTA and CDR2 FQGNSA. The CDR3 runs 18 residues.

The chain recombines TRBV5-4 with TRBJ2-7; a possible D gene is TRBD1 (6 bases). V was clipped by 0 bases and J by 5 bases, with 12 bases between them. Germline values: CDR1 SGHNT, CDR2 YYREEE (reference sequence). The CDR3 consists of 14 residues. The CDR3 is CASSLAQGRDEQYF. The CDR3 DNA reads TGTGCCAGCAGCTTGGCCCAGGGGCGAGACGAGCAGTACTTC.

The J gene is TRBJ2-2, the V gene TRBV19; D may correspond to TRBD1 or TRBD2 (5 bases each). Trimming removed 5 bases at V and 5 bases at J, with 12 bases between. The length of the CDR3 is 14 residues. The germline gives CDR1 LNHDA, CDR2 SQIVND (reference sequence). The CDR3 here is CASSPSGGTGELFF. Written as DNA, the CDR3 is TGTGCCAGTAGTCCCAGTGGGGGTACCGGGGAGCTGTTTTTT.

CDR3 residues: CASRAPGNTEAFF. CDR3 in DNA: TGTGCCAGCAGAGCACCAGGGAACACTGAAGCTTTCTTT. J is TRBJ1-1 and V is TRBV6-5; D not certain. CDR1 is MNHEY and CDR2 is SVGAGI in the germline V gene. The CDR3 is made up of 13 amino acids. Deletions cut 6 bases from V and 1 base from J, with 9 bases between.

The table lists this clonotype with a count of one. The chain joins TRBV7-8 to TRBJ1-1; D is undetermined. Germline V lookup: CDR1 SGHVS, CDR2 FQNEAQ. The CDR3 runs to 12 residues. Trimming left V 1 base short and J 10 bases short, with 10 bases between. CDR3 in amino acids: CASSLEPAVAFF. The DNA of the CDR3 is TGTGCCAGCAGCTTAGAACCTGCGGTAGCTTTCTTT.

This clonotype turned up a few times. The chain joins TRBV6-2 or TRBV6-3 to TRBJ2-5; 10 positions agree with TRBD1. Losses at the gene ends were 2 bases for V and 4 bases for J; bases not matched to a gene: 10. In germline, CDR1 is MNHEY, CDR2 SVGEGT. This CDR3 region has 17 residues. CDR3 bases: TGTGCCAGCAGTTACCCCCGGGACAGGGGAGATCGAGAGACCCAGTACTTC. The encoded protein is CASSYPRDRGDRETQYF.

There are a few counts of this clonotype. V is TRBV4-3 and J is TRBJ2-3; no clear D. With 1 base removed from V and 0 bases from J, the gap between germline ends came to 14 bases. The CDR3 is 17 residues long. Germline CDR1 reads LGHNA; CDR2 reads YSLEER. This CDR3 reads CASSQVLRWESTDTQYF. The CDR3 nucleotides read TGCGCCAGCAGCCAAGTTCTCCGCTGGGAAAGCACAGATACGCAGTATTTT.

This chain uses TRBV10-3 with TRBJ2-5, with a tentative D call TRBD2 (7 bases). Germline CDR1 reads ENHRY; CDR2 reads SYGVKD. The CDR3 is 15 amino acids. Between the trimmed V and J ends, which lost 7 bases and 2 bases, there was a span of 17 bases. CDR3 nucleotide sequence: TGTGCCATCACGGAAGGGGGGGGTCATCAAGAGACCCAGTACTTC. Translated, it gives CAITEGGGHQETQYF.

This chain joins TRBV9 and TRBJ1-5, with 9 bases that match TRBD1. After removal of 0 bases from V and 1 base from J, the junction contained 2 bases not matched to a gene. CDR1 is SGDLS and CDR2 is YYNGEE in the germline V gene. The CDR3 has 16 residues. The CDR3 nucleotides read TGTGCCAGCAGCGTAGCGGACAGGGGAAGCAATCAGCCCCAGCATTTT. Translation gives CASSVADRGSNQPQHF.

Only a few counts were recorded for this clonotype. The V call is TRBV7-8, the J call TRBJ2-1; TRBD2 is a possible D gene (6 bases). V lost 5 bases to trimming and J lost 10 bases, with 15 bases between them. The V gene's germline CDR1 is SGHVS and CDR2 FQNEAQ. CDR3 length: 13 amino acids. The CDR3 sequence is CASSALEGGEQFF. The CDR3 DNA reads TGTGCCAGCAGCGCCCTGGAGGGCGGGGAGCAGTTCTTC.

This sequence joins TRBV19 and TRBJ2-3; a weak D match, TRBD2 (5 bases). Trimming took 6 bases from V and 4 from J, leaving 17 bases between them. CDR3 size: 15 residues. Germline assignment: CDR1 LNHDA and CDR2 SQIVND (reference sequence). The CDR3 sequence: CASSYSLTRADTQYF. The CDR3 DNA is TGTGCCAGTAGCTACTCGCTTACTAGAGCAGATACGCAGTATTTT.

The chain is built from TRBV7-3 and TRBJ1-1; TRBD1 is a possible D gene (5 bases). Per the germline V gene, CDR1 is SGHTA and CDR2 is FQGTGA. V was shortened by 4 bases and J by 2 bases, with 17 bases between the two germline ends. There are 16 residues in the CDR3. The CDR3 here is CASSCEGFWSNTEAFF. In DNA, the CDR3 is TGTGCCAGCAGCTGCGAGGGGTTTTGGTCTAACACTGAAGCTTTCTTT.

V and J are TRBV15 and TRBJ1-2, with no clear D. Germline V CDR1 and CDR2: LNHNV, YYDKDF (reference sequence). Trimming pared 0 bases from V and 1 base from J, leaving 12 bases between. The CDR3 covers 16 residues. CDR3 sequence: CATSRDLTAFNYGYTF. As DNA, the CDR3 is TGTGCCACCAGCAGAGATTTAACAGCTTTTAACTATGGCTACACCTTC.